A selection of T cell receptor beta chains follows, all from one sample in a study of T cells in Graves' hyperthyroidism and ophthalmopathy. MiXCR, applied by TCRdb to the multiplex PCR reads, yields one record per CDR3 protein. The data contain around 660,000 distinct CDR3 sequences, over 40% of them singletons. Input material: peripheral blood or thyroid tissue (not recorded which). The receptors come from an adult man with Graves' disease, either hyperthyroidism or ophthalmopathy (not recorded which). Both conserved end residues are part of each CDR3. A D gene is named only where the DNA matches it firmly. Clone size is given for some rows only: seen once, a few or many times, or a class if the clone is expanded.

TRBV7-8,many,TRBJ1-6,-,CASSERGGGGDSPLHF,TGTGCCAGCAGCGAGCGCGGGGGGGGGGGTGATTCACCCCTCCACTTT
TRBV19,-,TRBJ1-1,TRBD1,CASRQGNGDAEAFF,TGTGCCAGTAGACAGGGGAATGGGGACGCTGAAGCTTTCTTT
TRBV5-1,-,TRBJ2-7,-,CASKLDSSSSYEQYF,TGCGCCAGCAAACTCGACAGTTCCAGCTCCTACGAGCAGTACTTC
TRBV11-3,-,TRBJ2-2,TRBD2,CASSPTTLAGANTGELFF,TGTGCCAGCAGCCCCACCACATTAGCGGGGGCGAACACCGGGGAGCTGTTTTTT
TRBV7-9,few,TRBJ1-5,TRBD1,CASSQDSGRGRQPQHF,TGCGCCAGCAGCCAAGATTCGGGGAGGGGGCGGCAGCCCCAGCATTTT
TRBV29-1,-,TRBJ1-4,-,CSVQGFYGIEKLFF,TGCAGCGTTCAGGGGTTTTACGGTATTGAAAAACTGTTTTTT
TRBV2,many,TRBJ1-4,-,CASSHGTAGGKLFF,TGTGCCAGCAGCCACGGGACCGCGGGTGGAAAACTGTTTTTT
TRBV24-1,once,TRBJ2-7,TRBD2,CATSDPASGGHIYEQYF,TGTGCCACCAGTGACCCTGCTAGCGGGGGGCACATCTACGAGCAGTACTTC
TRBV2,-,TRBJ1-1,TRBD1,CASTRTGKNTEAFF,TGTGCCAGCACTAGGACAGGGAAGAACACTGAAGCTTTCTTT
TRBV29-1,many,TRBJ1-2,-,CSVPQTNGYTF,TGCAGCGTTCCCCAGACCAATGGCTACACCTTC
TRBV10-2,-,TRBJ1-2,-,CASSKGEGYTF,TGCGCCAGCAGCAAAGGGGAAGGCTACACCTTC
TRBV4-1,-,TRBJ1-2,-,CASSQLTADYGYTF,TGCGCCAGCAGCCAACTGACAGCCGACTATGGCTACACCTTC
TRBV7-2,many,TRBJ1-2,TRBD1,CASSLEAGGLDGYTF,TGTGCCAGCAGCTTAGAGGCAGGGGGCCTCGATGGCTACACCTTC
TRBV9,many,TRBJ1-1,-,CASSVGDMNTEAFF,TGTGCCAGCAGCGTAGGCGACATGAACACTGAAGCTTTCTTT
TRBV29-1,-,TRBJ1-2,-,CSARDDITPTIWGSYTF,TGCAGCGCCCGGGACGACATTACGCCTACAATATGGGGTAGCTACACCTTC
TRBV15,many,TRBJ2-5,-,CATSRSRGQETQYF,TGTGCCACCAGCAGATCTAGGGGGCAAGAGACCCAGTACTTC
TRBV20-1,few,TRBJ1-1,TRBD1,CSAPDRSENTEAFF,TGCAGCGCACCGGACAGGTCGGAGAACACTGAAGCTTTCTTT
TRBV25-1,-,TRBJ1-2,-,CASNHSPPLNYGYTF,TGTGCCAGCAACCACTCACCTCCCTTAAACTATGGCTACACCTTC
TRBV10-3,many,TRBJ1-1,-,CATLPEMNTEAFF,TGTGCCACCTTACCCGAGATGAACACTGAAGCTTTCTTT
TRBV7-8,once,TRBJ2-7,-,CASMRGQDYEQYF,TGTGCCAGCATGAGGGGACAAGACTACGAGCAGTACTTC
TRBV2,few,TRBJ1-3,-,CASGGSPGNTIYF,TGTGCCAGCGGCGGGAGCCCCGGAAACACCATATATTTT
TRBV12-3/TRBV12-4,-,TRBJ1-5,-,CASSYSSGGNQPQHF,TGTGCCAGCAGTTACTCGTCAGGGGGCAATCAGCCCCAGCATTTT
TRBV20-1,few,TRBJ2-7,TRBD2,CSASSSGNYEQYF,TGCAGTGCTAGTTCTAGCGGGAACTACGAGCAGTACTTC
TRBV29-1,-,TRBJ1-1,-,CSVIAGWQTTFF,TGCAGCGTTATTGCGGGATGGCAAACGACTTTCTTT
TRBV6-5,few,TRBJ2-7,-,CASGRPYEQYF,TGTGCCAGCGGAAGGCCCTACGAGCAGTACTTC
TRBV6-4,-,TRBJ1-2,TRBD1,CASSGSGTGNGYTF,TGTGCCAGCAGTGGCTCCGGGACAGGGAATGGCTACACCTTC
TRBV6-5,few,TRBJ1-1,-,CASSYERGASEAFF,TGTGCCAGCAGTTACGAGAGGGGTGCGAGTGAAGCTTTCTTT
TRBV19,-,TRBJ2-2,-,CASMVDLAKGELFF,TGTGCCAGTATGGTCGATCTGGCCAAAGGGGAGCTGTTTTTT
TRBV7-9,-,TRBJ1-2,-,CASSLSTGGYTF,TGTGCCAGCAGCCTAAGCACCGGGGGCTACACCTTC
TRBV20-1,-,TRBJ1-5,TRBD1,CSARDPTGNQPQHF,TGCAGTGCTAGAGACCCGACAGGGAATCAGCCCCAGCATTTT
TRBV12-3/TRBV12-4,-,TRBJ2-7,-,CASSLVRGYEQYF,TGTGCCAGCAGTTTAGTCCGGGGCTACGAGCAGTACTTC
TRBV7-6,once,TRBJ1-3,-,CASSWRSLTASGNTIYF,TGTGCCAGCAGCTGGAGATCCCTTACAGCTTCTGGAAACACCATATATTTT
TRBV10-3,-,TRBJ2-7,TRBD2,CAITSGSNEQYF,TGTGCCATTACTAGCGGTAGCAACGAGCAGTACTTC
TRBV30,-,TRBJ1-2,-,CAWSADWSYGYTF,TGTGCCTGGAGTGCAGACTGGAGCTATGGCTACACCTTC
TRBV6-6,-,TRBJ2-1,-,CASSRARWEQFF,TGTGCCAGCAGTCGAGCTCGGTGGGAGCAGTTCTTC
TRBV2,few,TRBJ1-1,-,CASRMDTRNTEAFF,TGTGCCAGCAGGATGGACACCCGGAACACTGAAGCTTTCTTT
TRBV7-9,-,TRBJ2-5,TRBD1,CASSTTGGSETQYF,TGTGCCAGCAGTACCACAGGGGGCTCAGAGACCCAGTACTTC
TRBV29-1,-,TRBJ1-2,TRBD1,CSVLTGGTDGYTF,TGCAGCGTTTTGACAGGGGGCACGGATGGCTACACCTTC
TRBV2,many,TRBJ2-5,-,CASTRSVAETQYF,TGTGCCAGCACGAGGAGTGTGGCAGAGACCCAGTACTTC
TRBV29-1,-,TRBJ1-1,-,CSVEVGQGGPEAFF,TGCAGCGTTGAAGTAGGGCAGGGAGGTCCCGAAGCTTTCTTT
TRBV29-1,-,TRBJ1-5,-,CSVTADSNQPQHF,TGCAGCGTAACGGCAGACAGCAATCAGCCCCAGCATTTT